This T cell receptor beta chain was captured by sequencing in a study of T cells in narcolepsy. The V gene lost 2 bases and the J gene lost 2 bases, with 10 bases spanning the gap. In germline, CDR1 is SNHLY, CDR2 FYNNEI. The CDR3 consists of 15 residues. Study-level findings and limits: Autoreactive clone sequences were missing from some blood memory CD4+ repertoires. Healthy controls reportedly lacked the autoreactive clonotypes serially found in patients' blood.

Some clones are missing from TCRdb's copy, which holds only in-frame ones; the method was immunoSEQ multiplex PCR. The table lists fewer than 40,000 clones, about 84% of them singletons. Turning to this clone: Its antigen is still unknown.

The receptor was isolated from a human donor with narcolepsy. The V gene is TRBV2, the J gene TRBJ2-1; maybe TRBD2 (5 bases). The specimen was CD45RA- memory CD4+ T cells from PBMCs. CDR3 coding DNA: TGTGCCAGCAGTGAAAACCCCGGGGCCTACAATGAGCAGTTCTTC. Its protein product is CASSENPGAYNEQFF. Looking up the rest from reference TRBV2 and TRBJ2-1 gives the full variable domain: EPEVTQTPSHQVTQMGQEVILRCVPISNHLYFYWYRQILGQKVEFLVSFYNNEISEKSEIFDDQFSVERPDGSNFTLKIRSTKLEDSAMYFCASSENPGAYNEQFFGPGTRLTVL.